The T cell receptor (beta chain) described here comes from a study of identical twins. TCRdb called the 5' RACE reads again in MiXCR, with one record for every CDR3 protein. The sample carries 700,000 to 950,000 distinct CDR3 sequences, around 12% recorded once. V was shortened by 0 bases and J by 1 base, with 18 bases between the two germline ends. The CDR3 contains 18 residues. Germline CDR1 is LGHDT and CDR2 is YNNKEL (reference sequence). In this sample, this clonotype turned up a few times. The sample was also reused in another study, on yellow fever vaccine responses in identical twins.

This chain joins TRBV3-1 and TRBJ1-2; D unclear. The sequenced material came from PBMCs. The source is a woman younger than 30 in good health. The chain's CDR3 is CASSQDASGGRLNYGYTF. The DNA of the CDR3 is TGTGCCAGCAGCCAAGATGCTTCCGGCGGGCGGCTTAACTATGGCTACACCTTC.